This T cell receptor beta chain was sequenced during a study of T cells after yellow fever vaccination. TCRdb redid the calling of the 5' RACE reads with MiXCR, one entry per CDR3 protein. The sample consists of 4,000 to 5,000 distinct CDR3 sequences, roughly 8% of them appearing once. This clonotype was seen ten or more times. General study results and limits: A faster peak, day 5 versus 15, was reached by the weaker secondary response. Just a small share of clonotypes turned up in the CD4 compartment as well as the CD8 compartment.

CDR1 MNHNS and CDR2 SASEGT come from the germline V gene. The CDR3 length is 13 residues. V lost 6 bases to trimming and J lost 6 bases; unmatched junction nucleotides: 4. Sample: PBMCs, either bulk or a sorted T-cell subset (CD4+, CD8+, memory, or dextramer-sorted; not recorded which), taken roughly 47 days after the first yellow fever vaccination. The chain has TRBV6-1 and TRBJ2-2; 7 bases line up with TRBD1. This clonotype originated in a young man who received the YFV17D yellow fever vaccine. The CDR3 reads CASRQGRAGELFF. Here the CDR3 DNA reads TGTGCCAGCAGACAGGGGCGGGCCGGGGAGCTGTTTTTT.